The text below deals with one T cell receptor beta chain. Its antigen is unidentified. The CDR3 is made up of 16 amino acids. CDR1 and CDR2 from the germline V gene are SGHRS and YFSETQ. The V end was cut by 0 bases, the J end by 7 bases, with 17 bases between. The source of the sample is a study of graft-versus-host responses after intestinal transplantation. Background on the study: Anti-thymocyte globulin was used for induction in all recipients, who then took tacrolimus and steroids for approximately three years. Overall study findings and caveats: The study found high graft-versus-host to host-versus-graft clonal ratios in allografts of patients with graft-donor T cell macrochimerism.

Assay: immunoSEQ multiplex PCR; the TCRdb copy retains only in-frame clones and omits some. The data hold around 110,000 clones, with 85% to 95% observed a single time. The input for sequencing was unstimulated CD8+ T cells sorted from spleen or lymph node cells, taken before transplant. The origin of this receptor is a human donor who was the organ donor for an intestinal transplant. This rearrangement joins TRBV5-1 to TRBJ2-4; possibly TRBD2 for D (7 bases). The CDR3, as DNA: TGCGCCAGCAGCTTGGAGGGAGGGGGGGCGAAGAACATTCAGTACTTC. It specifies CASSLEGGGAKNIQYF.